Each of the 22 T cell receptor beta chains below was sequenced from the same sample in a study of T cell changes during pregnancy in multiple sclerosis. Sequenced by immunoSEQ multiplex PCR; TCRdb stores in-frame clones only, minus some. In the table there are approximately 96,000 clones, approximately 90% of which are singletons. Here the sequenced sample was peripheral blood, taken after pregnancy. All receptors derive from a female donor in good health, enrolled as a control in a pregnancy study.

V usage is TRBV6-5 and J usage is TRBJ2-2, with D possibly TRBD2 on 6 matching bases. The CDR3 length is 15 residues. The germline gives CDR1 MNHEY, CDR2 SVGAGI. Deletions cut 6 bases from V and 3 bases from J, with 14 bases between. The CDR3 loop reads CASRPRGSDTGELFF. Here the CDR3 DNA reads TGTGCCAGCAGGCCTCGGGGGTCGGACACCGGGGAGCTGTTTTTT.

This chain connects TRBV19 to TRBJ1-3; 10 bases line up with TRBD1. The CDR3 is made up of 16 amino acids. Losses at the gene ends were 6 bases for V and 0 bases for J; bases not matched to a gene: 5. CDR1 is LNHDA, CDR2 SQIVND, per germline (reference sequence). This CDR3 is CASSKGTGVSGNTIYF. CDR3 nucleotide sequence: TGTGCCAGTAGCAAGGGGACAGGGGTCTCTGGAAACACCATATATTTT. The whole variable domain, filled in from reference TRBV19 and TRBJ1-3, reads DGGITQSPKYLFRKEGQNVTLSCEQNLNHDAMYWYRQDPGQGLRLIYYSQIVNDFQKGDIAEGYSVSREKKESFPLTVTSAQKNPTAFYLCASSKGTGVSGNTIYFGEGSWLTVV.

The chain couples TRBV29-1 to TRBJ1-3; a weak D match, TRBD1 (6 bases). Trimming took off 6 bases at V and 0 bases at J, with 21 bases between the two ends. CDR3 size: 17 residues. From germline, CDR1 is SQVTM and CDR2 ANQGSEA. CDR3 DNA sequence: TGCAGCGTCCTGAGGGTACAGGGAACCTACTCTGGAAACACCATATATTTT. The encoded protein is CSVLRVQGTYSGNTIYF. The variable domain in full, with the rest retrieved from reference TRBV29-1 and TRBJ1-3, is SAVISQKPSRDICQRGTSLTIQCQVDSQVTMMFWYRQQPGQSLTLIATANQGSEATYESGFVIDKFPISRPNLTFSTLTVSNMSPEDSSIYLCSVLRVQGTYSGNTIYFGEGSWLTVV.

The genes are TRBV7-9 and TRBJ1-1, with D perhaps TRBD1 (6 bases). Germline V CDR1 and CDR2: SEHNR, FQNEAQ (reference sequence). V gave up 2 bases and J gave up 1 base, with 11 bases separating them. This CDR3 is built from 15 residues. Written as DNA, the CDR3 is TGTGCCAGCAGCTTATTTCAGGGGACGAACACTGAAGCTTTCTTT. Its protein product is CASSLFQGTNTEAFF.

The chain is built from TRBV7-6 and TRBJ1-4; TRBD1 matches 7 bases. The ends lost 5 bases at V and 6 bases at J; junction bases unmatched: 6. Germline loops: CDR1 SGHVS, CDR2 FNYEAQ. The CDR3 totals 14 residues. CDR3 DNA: TGTGCCAGCAGCGCGCCTGGGACAGATGAAAAACTGTTTTTT. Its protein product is CASSAPGTDEKLFF. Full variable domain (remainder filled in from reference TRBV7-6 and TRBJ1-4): GAGVSQSPRYKVTKRGQDVALRCDPISGHVSLYWYRQALGQGPEFLTYFNYEAQQDKSGLPNDRFSAERPEGSISTLTIQRTEQRDSAMYRCASSAPGTDEKLFFGSGTQLSVL.

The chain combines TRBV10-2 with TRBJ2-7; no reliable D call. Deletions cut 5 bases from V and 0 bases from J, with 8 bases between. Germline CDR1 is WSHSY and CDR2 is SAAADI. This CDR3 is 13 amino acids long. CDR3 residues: CASSYYASYEQYF. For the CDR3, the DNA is TGCGCCAGCAGTTACTATGCCTCCTACGAGCAGTACTTC.

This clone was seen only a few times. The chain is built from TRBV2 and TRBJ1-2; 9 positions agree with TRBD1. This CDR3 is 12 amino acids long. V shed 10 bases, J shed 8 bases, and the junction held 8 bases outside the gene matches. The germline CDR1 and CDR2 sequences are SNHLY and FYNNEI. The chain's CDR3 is CAKNRGPEGYTF. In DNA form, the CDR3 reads TGTGCCAAAAACAGGGGGCCCGAAGGCTACACCTTC.

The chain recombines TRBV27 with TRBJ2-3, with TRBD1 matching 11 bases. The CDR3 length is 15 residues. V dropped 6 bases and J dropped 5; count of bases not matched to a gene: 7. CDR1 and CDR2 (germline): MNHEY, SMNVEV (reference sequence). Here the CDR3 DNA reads TGTGCCAGCAGAGGACCGGACAGGGGGCAAGATACGCAGTATTTT. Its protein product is CASRGPDRGQDTQYF.

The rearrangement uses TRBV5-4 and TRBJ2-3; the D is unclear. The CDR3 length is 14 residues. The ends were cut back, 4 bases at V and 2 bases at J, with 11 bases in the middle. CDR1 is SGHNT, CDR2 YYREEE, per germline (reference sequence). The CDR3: CASSDILDTDTQYF. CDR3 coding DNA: TGTGCCAGCAGCGACATTTTGGACACAGATACGCAGTATTTT.

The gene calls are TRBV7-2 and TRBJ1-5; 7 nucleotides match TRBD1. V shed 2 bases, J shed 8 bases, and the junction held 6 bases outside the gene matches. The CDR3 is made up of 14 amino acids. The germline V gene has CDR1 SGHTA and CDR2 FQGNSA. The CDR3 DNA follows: TGTGCCAGCAGCTTACGACAGGGTAGTAAGCCCCAGCATTTT. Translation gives CASSLRQGSKPQHF.

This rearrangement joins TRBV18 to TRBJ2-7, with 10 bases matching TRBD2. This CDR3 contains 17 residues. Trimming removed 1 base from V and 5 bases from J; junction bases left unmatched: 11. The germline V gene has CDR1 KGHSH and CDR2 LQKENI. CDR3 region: CASSPRDPSGSFDEQYF. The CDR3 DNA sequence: TGTGCCAGCTCACCACGGGACCCTAGCGGGAGTTTCGACGAGCAGTACTTC.

CDR3 nucleotide sequence: TGTGCCAGCAGCTTGGGACAGGTATGGGACGAGCAGTACTTC. It codes for CASSLGQVWDEQYF. The rearrangement uses TRBV5-5 and TRBJ2-5; maybe TRBD1 (6 bases). The closer fit of TRBJ2-7 to the DNA end suggests the J call may be wrong. The CDR3 has 14 residues. CDR1 SGHKS and CDR2 YYEKEE come from the germline V gene (reference sequence).

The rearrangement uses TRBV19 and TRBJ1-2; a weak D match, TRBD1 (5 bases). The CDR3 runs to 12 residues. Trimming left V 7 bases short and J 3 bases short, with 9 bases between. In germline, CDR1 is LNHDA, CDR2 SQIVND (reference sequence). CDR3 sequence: CASTRGDYGYTF. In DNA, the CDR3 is TGTGCCAGTACTCGGGGGGACTATGGCTACACCTTC.

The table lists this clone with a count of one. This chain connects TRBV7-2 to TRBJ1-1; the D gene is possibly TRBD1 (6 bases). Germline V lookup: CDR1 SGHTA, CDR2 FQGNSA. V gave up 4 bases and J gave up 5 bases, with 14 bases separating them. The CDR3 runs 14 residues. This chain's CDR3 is CASSSQGGETEAFF. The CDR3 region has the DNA TGTGCCAGCAGCTCACAGGGTGGGGAGACTGAAGCTTTCTTT. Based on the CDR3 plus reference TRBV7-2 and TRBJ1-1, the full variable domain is GAGVSQSPSNKVTEKGKDVELRCDPISGHTALYWYRQSLGQGLEFLIYFQGNSAPDKSGLPSDRFSAERTGGSVSTLTIQRTQQEDSAVYLCASSSQGGETEAFFGQGTRLTVV.

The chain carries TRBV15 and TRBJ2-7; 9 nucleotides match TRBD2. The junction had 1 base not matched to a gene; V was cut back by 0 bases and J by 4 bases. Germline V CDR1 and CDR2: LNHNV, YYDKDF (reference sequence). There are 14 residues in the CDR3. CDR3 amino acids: CATSRETSGYEQYF. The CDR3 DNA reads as TGTGCCACCAGCAGAGAGACTAGCGGATACGAGCAGTACTTC.

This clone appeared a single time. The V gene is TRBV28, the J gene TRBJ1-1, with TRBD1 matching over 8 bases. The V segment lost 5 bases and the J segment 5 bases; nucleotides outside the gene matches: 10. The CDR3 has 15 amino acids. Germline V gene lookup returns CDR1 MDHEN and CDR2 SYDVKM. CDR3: CASSPTTGAGTEAFF. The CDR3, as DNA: TGTGCCAGCAGTCCTACGACAGGGGCCGGGACTGAAGCTTTCTTT.

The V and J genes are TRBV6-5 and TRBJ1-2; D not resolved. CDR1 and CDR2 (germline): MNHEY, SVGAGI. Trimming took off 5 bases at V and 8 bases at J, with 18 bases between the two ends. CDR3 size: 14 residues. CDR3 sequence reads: CASSPLSLVRGYTF. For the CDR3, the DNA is TGTGCCAGCAGTCCGCTGTCCCTGGTCAGAGGCTACACCTTC.

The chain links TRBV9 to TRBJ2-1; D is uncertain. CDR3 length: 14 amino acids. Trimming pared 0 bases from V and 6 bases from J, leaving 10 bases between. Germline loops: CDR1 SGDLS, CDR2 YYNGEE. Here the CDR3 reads CASSVGARPNEQFF. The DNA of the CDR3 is TGTGCCAGCAGCGTAGGAGCGCGCCCCAATGAGCAGTTCTTC. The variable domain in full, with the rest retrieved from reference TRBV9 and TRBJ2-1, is DSGVTQTPKHLITATGQRVTLRCSPRSGDLSVYWYQQSLDQGLQFLIQYYNGEERAKGNILERFSAQQFPDLHSELNLSSLELGDSALYFCASSVGARPNEQFFGPGTRLTVL.

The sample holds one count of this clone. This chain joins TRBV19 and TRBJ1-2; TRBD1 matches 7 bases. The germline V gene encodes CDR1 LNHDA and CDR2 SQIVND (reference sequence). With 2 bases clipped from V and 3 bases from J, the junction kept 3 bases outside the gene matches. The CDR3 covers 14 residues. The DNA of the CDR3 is TGTGCCAGTAGTATAACGACAGGGTACTATGGCTACACCTTC. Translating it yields CASSITTGYYGYTF.

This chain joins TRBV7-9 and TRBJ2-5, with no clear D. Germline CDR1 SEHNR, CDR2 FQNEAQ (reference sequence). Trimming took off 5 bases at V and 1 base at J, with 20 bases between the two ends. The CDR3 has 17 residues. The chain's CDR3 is CASSPPGVAFLQETQYF. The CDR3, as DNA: TGTGCCAGCAGCCCCCCCGGTGTCGCGTTTCTCCAAGAGACCCAGTACTTC.

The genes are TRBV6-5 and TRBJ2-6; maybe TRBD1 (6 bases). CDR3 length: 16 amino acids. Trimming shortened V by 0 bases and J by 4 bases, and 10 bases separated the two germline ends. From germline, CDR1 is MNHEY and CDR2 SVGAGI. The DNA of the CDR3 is TGTGCCAGCAGTTACTCTCCCGGGACAGGGGCCAACGTCCTGACTTTC. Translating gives CASSYSPGTGANVLTF.

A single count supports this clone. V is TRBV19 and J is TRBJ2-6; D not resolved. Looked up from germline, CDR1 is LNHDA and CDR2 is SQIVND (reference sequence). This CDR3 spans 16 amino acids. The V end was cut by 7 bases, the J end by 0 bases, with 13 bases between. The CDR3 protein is CASTRNSGSGANVLTF. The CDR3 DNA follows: TGTGCCAGTACCAGAAATTCGGGCTCTGGGGCCAACGTCCTGACTTTC.